The entry below gives a single T cell receptor beta chain sequence along with its context. Its specificity is not known. Time point specified: week 23, last vaccination. Vaccinated patients received 300 ug of mutant IDH1 20-mer peptide per dose, with topical imiquimod. This CDR3 spans 15 amino acids. V was pared by 3 bases and J by 3 bases, with 5 bases of the junction left unmatched. Looked up from germline, CDR1 is SGHNT and CDR2 is YYREEE (reference sequence). The data belong to a study of a mutant IDH1 vaccine in newly diagnosed glioma. Study-wide context: Patients had eight vaccinations, in weeks 1, 3, 5, 7, 11, 15, 19 and 23. Findings and limits, study-wide: Vaccine-induced responses were seen in approximately 93% of patients, spanning several MHC alleles.

Sequenced by immunoSEQ multiplex PCR; TCRdb stores in-frame clones only, minus some. The sample lists about 64,000 clones; about 88% were seen once. This sequence joins TRBV5-4 and TRBJ2-7; 11 bases are shared with TRBD1. The TCR comes from a man aged 30 to 45 with glioma. Sequences were derived from PBMCs, sampled from a glioma patient whose treatment included an IDH1 peptide vaccine. CDR3 nucleotides: TGTGCCAGCAGCTGGGGACAGGGGGGAAGCTACGAGCAGTACTTC. It encodes CASSWGQGGSYEQYF.